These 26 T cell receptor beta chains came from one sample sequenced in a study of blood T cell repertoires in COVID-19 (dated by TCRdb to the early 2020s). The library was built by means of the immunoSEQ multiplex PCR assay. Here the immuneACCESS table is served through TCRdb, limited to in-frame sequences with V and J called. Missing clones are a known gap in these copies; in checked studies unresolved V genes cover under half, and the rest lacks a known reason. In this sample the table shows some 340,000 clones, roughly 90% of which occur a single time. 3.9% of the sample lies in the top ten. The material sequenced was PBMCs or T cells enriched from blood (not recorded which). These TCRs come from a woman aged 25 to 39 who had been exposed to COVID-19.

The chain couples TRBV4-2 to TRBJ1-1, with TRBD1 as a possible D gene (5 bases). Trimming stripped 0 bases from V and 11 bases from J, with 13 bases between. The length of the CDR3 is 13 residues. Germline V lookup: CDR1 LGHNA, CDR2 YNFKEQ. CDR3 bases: TGTGCCAGCAGCCAAGAGAACGGCAGGGCGGCTTTCTTT. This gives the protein CASSQENGRAAFF.

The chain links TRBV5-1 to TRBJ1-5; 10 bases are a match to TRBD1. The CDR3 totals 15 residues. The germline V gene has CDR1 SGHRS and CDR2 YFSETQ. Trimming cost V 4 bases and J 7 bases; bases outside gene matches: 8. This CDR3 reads CASSQTGGLGQPQHF. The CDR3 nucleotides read TGCGCCAGCAGCCAGACAGGGGGCCTTGGGCAGCCCCAGCATTTT.

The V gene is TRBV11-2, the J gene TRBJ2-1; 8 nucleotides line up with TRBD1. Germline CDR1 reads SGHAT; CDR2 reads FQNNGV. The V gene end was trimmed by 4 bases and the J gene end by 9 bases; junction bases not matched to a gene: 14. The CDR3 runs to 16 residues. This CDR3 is CASSYLSGQGFSEQFF. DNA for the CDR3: TGTGCCAGCAGCTACCTCAGCGGACAGGGCTTCTCTGAGCAGTTCTTC.

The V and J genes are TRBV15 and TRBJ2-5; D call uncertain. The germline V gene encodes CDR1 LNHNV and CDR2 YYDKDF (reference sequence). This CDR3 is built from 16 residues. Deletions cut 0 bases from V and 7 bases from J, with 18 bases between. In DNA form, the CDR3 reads TGTGCCACCAGCAGAGAACTTTCCCAGCTTCTAGGGACCCAGTACTTC. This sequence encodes CATSRELSQLLGTQYF.

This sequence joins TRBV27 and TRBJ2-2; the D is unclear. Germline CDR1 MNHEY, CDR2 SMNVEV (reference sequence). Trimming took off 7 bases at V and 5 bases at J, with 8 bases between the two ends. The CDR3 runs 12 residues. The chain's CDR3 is CASKQETGELFF. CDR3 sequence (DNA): TGTGCCAGCAAGCAGGAAACCGGGGAGCTGTTTTTT.

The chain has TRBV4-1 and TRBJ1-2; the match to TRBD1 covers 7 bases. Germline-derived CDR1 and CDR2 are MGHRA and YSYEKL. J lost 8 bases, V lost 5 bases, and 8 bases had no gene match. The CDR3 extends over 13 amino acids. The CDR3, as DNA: TGCGCCAGCAGCGGACCCCGGACAGGAGGCTACACCTTC. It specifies CASSGPRTGGYTF.

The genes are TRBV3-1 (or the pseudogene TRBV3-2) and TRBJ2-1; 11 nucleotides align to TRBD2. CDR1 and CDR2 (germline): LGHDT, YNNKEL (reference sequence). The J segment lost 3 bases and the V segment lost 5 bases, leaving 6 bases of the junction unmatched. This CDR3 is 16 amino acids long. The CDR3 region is CASSNRLAGFYNEQFF. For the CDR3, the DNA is TGTGCCAGCAGCAATCGACTAGCGGGGTTCTACAATGAGCAGTTCTTC.

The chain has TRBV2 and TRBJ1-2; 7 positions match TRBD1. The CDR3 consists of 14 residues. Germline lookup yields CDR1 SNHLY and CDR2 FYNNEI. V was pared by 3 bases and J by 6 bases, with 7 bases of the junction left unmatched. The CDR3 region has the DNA TGTGCCAGCAGTGAGTTGAGACAGGGAAATGGCTACACCTTC. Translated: CASSELRQGNGYTF.

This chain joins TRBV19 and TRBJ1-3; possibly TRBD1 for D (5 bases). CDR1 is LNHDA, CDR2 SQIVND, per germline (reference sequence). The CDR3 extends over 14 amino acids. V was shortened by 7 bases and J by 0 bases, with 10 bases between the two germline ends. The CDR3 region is CASTRGSSGNTIYF. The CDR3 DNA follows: TGTGCCAGTACCCGGGGGAGCTCTGGAAACACCATATATTTT. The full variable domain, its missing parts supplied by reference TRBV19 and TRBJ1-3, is DGGITQSPKYLFRKEGQNVTLSCEQNLNHDAMYWYRQDPGQGLRLIYYSQIVNDFQKGDIAEGYSVSREKKESFPLTVTSAQKNPTAFYLCASTRGSSGNTIYFGEGSWLTVV.

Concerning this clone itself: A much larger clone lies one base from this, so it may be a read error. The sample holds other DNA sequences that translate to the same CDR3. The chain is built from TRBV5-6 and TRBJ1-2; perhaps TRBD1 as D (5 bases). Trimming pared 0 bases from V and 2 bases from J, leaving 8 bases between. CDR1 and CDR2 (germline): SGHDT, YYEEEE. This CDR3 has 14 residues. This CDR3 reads CASSLVGQNYGYTF. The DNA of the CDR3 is TGTGCCAGCAGCTTGGTGGGGCAGAACTATGGCTACACCTTC.

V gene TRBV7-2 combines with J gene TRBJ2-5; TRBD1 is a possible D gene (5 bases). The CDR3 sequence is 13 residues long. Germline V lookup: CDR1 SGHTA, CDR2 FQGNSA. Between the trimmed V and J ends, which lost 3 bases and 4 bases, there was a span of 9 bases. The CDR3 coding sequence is TGTGCCAGCAGCTTCCAGGGTGGAGAGACCCAGTACTTC. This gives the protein CASSFQGGETQYF.

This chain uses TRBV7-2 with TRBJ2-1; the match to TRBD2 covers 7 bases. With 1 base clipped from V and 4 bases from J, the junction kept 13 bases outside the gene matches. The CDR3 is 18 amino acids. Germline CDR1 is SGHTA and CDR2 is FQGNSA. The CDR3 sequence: CASSLDAGDRDPYNEQFF. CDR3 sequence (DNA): TGTGCCAGCAGCTTAGACGCGGGGGACCGGGACCCATACAATGAGCAGTTCTTC.

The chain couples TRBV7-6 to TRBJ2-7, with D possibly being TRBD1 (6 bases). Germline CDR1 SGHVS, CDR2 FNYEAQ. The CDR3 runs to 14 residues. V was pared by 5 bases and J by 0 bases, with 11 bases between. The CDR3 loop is CASSARDTSYEQYF. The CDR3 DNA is TGTGCCAGCAGCGCCAGGGACACCTCCTACGAGCAGTACTTC.

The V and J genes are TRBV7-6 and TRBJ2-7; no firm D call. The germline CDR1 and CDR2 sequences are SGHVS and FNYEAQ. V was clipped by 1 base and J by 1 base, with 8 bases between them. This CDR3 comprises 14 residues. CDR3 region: CASSLGPESYEQYF. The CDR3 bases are TGTGCCAGCAGCTTAGGCCCCGAGTCCTACGAGCAGTACTTC. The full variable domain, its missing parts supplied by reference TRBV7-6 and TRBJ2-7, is GAGVSQSPRYKVTKRGQDVALRCDPISGHVSLYWYRQALGQGPEFLTYFNYEAQQDKSGLPNDRFSAERPEGSISTLTIQRTEQRDSAMYRCASSLGPESYEQYFGPGTRLTVT.

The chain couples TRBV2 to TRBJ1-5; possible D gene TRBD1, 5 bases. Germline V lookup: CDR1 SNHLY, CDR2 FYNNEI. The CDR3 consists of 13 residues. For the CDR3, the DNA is TGTGCAAGTGGCAGGGATAGGAATCAGCCCCAGCATTTT. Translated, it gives CASGRDRNQPQHF.

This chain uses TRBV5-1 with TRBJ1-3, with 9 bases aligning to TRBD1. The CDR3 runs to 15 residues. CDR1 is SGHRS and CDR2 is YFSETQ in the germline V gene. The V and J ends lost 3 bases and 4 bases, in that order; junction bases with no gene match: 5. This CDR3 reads CASSYGTGPGNTIYF. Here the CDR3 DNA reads TGCGCCAGCAGCTACGGGACAGGGCCCGGAAACACCATATATTTT.

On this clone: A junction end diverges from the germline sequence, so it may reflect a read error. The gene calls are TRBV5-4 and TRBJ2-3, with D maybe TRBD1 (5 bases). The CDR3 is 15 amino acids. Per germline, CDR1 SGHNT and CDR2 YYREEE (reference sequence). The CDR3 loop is CASSLDFTGTDTQYF. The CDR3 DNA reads TGTGCCAGCAGCTTGGACTTTACAGGCACGGATACGCAGTATTTT. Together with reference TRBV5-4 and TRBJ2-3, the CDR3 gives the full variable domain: ETGVTQSPTHLIKTRGQQVTLRCSSQSGHNTVSWYQQALGQGPQFIFQYYREEENGRGNFPPRFSGLQFPNYSSELNVNALELDDSALYLCASSLDFTGTDTQYFGPGTRLTVL.

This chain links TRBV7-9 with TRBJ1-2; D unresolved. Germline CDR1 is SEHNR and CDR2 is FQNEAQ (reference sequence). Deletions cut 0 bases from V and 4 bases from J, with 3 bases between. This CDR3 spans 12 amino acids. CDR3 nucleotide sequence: TGTGCCAGCAGCTTAGCCGGCTATGGCTACACCTTC. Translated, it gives CASSLAGYGYTF.

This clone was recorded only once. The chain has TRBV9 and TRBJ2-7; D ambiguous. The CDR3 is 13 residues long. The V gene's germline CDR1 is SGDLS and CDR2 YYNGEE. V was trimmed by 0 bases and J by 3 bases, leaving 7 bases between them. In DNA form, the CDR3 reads TGTGCCAGCAGCGTAGAGGAGAGCTACGAGCAGTACTTC. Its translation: CASSVEESYEQYF.

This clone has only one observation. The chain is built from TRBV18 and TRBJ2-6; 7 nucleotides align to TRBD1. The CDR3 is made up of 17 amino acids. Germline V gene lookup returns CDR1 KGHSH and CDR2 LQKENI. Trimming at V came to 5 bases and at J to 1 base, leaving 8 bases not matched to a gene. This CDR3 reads CASSSGQVRSGANVLTF. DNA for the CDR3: TGTGCCAGCTCATCCGGACAGGTTCGTTCTGGGGCCAACGTCCTGACTTTC.

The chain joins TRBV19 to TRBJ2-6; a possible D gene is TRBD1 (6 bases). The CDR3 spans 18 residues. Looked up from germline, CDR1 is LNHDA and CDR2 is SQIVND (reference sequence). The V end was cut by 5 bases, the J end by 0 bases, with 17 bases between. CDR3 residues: CASSPPPGDLSGANVLTF. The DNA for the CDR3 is TGTGCCAGTAGTCCACCGCCAGGGGATCTCTCTGGGGCCAACGTCCTGACTTTC. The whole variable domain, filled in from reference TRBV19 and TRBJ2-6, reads DGGITQSPKYLFRKEGQNVTLSCEQNLNHDAMYWYRQDPGQGLRLIYYSQIVNDFQKGDIAEGYSVSREKKESFPLTVTSAQKNPTAFYLCASSPPPGDLSGANVLTFGAGSRLTVL.

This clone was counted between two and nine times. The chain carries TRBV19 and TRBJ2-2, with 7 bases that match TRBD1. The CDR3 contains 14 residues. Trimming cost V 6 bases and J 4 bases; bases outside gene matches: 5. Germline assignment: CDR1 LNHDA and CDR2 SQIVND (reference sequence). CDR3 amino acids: CASRIGTATGELFF. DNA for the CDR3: TGTGCCAGTAGGATCGGGACAGCCACCGGGGAGCTGTTTTTT.

The CDR3 DNA reads as TGTGCCAGCAGCCAAGATAGGCGAGGTACGCAGTATTTT. It translates to CASSQDRRGTQYF. This chain connects TRBV4-2 to TRBJ2-3; no definite D call. The germline V gene has CDR1 LGHNA and CDR2 YNFKEQ. The V and J ends lost 0 bases and 8 bases respectively, with 9 bases between them. The CDR3 runs 13 residues.

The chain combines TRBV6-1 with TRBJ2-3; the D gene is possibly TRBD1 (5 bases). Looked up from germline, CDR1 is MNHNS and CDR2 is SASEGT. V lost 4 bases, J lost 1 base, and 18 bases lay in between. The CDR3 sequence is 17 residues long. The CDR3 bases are TGTGCCAGCAGTGCCATACCAGGGAAACTTCGCACAGATACGCAGTATTTT. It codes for CASSAIPGKLRTDTQYF.

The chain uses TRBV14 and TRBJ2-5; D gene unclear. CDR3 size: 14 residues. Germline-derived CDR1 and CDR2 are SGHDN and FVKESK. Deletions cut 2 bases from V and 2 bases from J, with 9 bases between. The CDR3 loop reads CASSQKLIQETQYF. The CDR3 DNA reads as TGTGCCAGCAGCCAAAAACTTATACAAGAGACCCAGTACTTC.

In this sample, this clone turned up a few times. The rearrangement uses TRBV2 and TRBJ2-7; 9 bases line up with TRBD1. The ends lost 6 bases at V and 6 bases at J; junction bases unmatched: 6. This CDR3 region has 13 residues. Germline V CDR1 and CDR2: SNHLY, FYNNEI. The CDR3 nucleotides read TGTGCCAGCAGGGGACAGGGTGGAGGCGAGCAGTACTTC. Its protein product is CASRGQGGGEQYF.